The clone carrying this T cell receptor (beta chain) was counted ten times or more. The target antigen is unknown. The data derive from a study of spatial heterogeneity in lung cancer. TCRdb re-called the 5' RACE reads through MiXCR, storing one row per CDR3 protein. The repertoire includes under 15,000 distinct CDR3 sequences, roughly 5.4% of them detected once, and about 35% sits in the top ten. V lost 5 bases to trimming and J lost 5 bases; unmatched junction nucleotides: 5. From germline, CDR1 is SGHTA and CDR2 FQGNSA. The CDR3 is 15 residues long. The time point is: sample taken at primary tumor resection. Unsorted tumor, nontumor lung tissue or cryopreserved PBMC supplied the whole RNA. Study-level points and caveats: In tumors, expanded intratumoral alpha and beta TCR counts tracked mutation counts.

The TCR originated in a male donor with early-stage non-small cell lung cancer. Sequenced material: lung tumor tissue, taken at surgery. The chain combines TRBV7-2 with TRBJ2-3, with 12 bases that match TRBD1. The DNA of the CDR3 is TGTGCCAGCAGCGCCGGGACAGGGGGCAGAGATACGCAGTATTTT. This sequence encodes CASSAGTGGRDTQYF.